This T cell receptor beta chain derives from a study of T-cell memory formation after mild COVID-19. Study-level background: TCR clusters largely stayed donor specific. Regarding the study as a whole: Second-wave clones with a day 37 peak had unconfirmed SARS-CoV-2 specificity.

TCRdb reprocessed the 5' RACE reads with MiXCR, giving one entry per CDR3 protein. The sample carries 100,000 to 140,000 distinct CDR3 sequences, roughly an eighth recorded once. Germline CDR1 reads MNHEY; CDR2 reads SVGAGI. Trimming at V came to 6 bases and at J to 8 bases, leaving 10 bases not matched to a gene. This CDR3 spans 16 amino acids. In the case of this clonotype: The antigen is not known.

The sequence was obtained from a man between 18 and 29 years old who had mild COVID-19 (a few samples of this study predate the infection). Cell type and time point are not known. This rearrangement joins TRBV6-5 to TRBJ1-6, with 10 bases identical to TRBD1. Sequencing used PBMCs or a T cell subset sorted from them (not recorded which). DNA of the CDR3: TGTGCCAGCAGCCACCCCTTCGACAGGGGGCATTCACCCCTCCACTTT. Translating gives CASSHPFDRGHSPLHF.